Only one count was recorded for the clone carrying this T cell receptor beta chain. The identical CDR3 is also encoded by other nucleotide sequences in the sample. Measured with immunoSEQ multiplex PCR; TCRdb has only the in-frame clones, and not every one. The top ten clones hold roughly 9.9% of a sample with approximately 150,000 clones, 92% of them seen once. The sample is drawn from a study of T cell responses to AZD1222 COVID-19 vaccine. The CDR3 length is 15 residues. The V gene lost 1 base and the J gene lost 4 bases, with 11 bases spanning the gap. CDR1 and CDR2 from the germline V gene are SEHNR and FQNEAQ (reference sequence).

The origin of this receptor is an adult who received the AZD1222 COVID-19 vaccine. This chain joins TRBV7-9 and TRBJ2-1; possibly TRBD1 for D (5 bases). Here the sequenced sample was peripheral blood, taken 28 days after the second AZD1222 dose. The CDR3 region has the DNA TGTGCCAGCAGCTTAGGGGGCGGACCATACAATGAGCAGTTCTTC. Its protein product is CASSLGGGPYNEQFF.